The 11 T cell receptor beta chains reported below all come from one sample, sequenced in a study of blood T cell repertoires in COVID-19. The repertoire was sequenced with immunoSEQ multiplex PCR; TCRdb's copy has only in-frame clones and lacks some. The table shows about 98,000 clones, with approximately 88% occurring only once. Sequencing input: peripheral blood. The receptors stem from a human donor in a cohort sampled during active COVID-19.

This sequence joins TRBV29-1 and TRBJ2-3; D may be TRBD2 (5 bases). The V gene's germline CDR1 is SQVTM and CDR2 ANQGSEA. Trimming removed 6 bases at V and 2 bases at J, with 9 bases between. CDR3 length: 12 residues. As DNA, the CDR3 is TGCAGCGTACGGGATTTCACAGATACGCAGTATTTT. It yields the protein CSVRDFTDTQYF.

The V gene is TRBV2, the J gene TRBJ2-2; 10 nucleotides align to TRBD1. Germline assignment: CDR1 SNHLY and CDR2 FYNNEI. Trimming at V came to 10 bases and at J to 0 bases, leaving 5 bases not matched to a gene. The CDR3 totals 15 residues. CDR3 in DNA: TGTGCCACTCGACAGGGGGCTTCGAACACCGGGGAGCTGTTTTTT. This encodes CATRQGASNTGELFF.

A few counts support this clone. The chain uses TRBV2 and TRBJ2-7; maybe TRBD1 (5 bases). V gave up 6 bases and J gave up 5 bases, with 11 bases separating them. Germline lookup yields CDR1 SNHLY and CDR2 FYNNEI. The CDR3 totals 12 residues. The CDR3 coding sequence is TGTGCCAGCAGCACAGACAGAAACGAGCAGTACTTC. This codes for CASSTDRNEQYF.

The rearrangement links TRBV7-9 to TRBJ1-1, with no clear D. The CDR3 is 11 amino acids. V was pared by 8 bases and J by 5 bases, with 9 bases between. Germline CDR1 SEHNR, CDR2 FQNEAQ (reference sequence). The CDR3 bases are TGTGCCAGCGGTCAGGCAACTGAAGCTTTCTTT. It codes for CASGQATEAFF.

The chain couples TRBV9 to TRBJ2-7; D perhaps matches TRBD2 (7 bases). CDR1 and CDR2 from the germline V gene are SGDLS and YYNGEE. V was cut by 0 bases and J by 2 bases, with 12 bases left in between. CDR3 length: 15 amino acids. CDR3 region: CASSVAGGAAYEQYF. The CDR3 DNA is TGTGCCAGCAGCGTAGCTGGGGGGGCCGCCTACGAGCAGTACTTC.

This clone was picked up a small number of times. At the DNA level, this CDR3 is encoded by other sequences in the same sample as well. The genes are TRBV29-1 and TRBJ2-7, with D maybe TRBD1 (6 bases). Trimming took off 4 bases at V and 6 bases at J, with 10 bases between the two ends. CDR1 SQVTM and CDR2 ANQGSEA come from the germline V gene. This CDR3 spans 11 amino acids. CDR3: CSVVRGGEQYF. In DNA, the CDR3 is TGCAGCGTTGTCAGGGGCGGCGAGCAGTACTTC.

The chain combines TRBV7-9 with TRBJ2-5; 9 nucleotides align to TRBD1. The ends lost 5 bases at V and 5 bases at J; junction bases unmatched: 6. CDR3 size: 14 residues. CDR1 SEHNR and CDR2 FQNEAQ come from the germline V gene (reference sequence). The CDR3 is CASSEGQGKETQYF. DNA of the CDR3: TGTGCCAGCAGCGAGGGACAGGGCAAGGAGACCCAGTACTTC.

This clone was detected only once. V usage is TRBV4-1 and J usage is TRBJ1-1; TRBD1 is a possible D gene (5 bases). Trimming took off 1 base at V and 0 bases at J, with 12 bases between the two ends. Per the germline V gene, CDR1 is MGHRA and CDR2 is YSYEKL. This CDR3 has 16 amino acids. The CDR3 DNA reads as TGCGCCAGCAGCCAAGCAGGAGGGGCCCTGAACACTGAAGCTTTCTTT. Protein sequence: CASSQAGGALNTEAFF.

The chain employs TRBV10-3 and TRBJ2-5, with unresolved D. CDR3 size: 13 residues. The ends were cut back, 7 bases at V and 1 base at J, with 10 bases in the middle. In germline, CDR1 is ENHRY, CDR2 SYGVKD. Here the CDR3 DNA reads TGTGCCATCACCCGAGCGTCCCAAGAGACCCAGTACTTC. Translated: CAITRASQETQYF.

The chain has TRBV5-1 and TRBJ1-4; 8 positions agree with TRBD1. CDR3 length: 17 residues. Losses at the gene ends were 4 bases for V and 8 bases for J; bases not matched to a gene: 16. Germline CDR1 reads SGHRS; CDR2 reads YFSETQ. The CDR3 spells CASSPQVGDRGGEKLFF. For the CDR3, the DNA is TGCGCCAGCAGCCCTCAGGTCGGAGACAGGGGTGGGGAAAAACTGTTTTTT.

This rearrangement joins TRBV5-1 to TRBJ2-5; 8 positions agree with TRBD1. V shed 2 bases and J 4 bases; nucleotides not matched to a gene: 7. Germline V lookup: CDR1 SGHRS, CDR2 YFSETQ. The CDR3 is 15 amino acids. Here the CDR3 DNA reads TGCGCCAGCAGCTTCGGGGACAGGTTCGGAGAGACCCAGTACTTC. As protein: CASSFGDRFGETQYF.